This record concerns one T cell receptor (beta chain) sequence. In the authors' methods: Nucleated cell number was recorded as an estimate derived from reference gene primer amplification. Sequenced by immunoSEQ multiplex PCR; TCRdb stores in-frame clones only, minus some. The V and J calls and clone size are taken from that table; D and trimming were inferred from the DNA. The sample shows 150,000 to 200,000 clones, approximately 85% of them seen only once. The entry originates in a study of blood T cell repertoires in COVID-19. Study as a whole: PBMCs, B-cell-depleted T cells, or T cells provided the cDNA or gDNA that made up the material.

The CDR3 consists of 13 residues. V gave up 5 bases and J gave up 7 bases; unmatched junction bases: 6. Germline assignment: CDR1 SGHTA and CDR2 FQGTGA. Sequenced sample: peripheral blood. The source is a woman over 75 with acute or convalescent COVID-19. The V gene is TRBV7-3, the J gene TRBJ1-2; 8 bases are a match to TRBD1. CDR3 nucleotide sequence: TGTGCCAGCAGCCAACAGGGGGTTGGTGGCTACACCTTC. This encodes CASSQQGVGGYTF.